This T cell receptor (beta chain) was sequenced for a study of blood T cell repertoires in COVID-19. Background on the study: Sites in the United States, Italy and Spain provided acute and convalescent COVID-19 samples. T cells, B-cell-depleted T cells, or PBMCs provided the cDNA or gDNA that served as material.

CDR1 and CDR2 from the germline V gene are MNHEY and SVGAGI. V was cut by 10 bases and J by 4 bases, with 16 bases left in between. The CDR3 consists of 13 residues. In the authors' methods: Reference gene primer amplification yielded estimated nucleated cell counts. Measured with immunoSEQ multiplex PCR; TCRdb has only the in-frame clones, and not every one. That table supplies the V and J calls and clone size; D and trimming were determined from the DNA. The table includes fewer than 85,000 clones, approximately 85% detected once. Sequenced material: peripheral blood. The chain has TRBV6-5 and TRBJ2-5; a possible D gene is TRBD2 (5 bases). This clonotype originated in a man older than 75 with acute or convalescent COVID-19. CDR3 DNA: TGTGCCACCACCGCACCGGGGAGAGAGACCCAGTACTTC. The encoded protein is CATTAPGRETQYF.